One sample yielded the 30 T cell receptor beta chains listed below, sequenced in a study of OX40 agonist ivuxolimab in advanced cancers. The library relied on the immunoSEQ multiplex PCR assay. Imported from immuneACCESS, the table was reduced by TCRdb to in-frame sequences with V and J called. These copies leave out some clones; in studies compared against another copy, an unresolved V gene accounts for under half, and the cause of the remainder is not known. Present in this sample are over 55,000 clones, approximately 81% of which were seen just once. More than 1.5% of the sample belongs to the ten largest clones. The sample here was CD4+ or CD8+ T cells sorted from blood, taken in a trial of the OX40 agonist ivuxolimab. The receptors were gathered from an adult with an advanced solid tumor such as melanoma, head and neck, liver or kidney cancer.

The chain is built from TRBV6-1 and TRBJ2-5, with 8 positions matching TRBD1. Germline assignment: CDR1 MNHNS and CDR2 SASEGT. Trimming cost V 6 bases and J 0 bases; bases outside gene matches: 6. This CDR3 has 15 amino acids. CDR3 region: CASRRTGYDQETQYF. Here the CDR3 DNA reads TGTGCCAGCAGGAGGACAGGGTACGACCAAGAGACCCAGTACTTC.

The chain couples TRBV7-3 to TRBJ1-2; 10 bases are shared with TRBD1. V trimming: 4 bases; J trimming: 2 bases; junction bases outside the gene matches: 4. This CDR3 contains 15 residues. The germline V gene encodes CDR1 SGHTA and CDR2 FQGTGA. The CDR3 nucleotides read TGTGCCAGCAGCTCGACAGGGGGCCGGAACTATGGCTACACCTTC. Translation: CASSSTGGRNYGYTF. Drawing the rest from reference TRBV7-3 and TRBJ1-2, the complete variable domain is GAGVSQTPSNKVTEKGKYVELRCDPISGHTALYWYRQSLGQGPEFLIYFQGTGAADDSGLPNDRFFAVRPEGSVSTLKIQRTERGDSAVYLCASSSTGGRNYGYTFGSGTRLTVV.

The chain employs TRBV10-2 and TRBJ2-7; D is unclear. V shed 0 bases and J shed 12 bases, with 15 bases lying between them. The CDR3 covers 13 residues. The germline V gene has CDR1 WSHSY and CDR2 SAAADI. The CDR3 spells CASSESRTSAPYV. CDR3 nucleotides: TGCGCCAGCAGTGAGTCAAGGACCAGTGCCCCGTACGTC.

The chain employs TRBV9 and TRBJ2-5, with a tentative D call TRBD1 (5 bases). From germline, CDR1 is SGDLS and CDR2 YYNGEE. The germline V and J ends were trimmed by 1 base and 4 bases, with 11 bases remaining between them. The CDR3 is 14 amino acids. The CDR3 coding sequence is TGTGCCAGCAGCGTAAGGGGCGGATCAGAGACCCAGTACTTC. Its protein product is CASSVRGGSETQYF. Full variable domain (outside the CDR3, taken from reference TRBV9 and TRBJ2-5): DSGVTQTPKHLITATGQRVTLRCSPRSGDLSVYWYQQSLDQGLQFLIQYYNGEERAKGNILERFSAQQFPDLHSELNLSSLELGDSALYFCASSVRGGSETQYFGPGTRLLVL.

The chain carries TRBV7-3 and TRBJ2-2; TRBD2 agrees at 12 bases. Germline assignment: CDR1 SGHTA and CDR2 FQGTGA. The CDR3 runs to 16 residues. With 6 bases clipped from V and 4 bases from J, the junction kept 6 bases outside the gene matches. CDR3 loop: CASRPGLAGGTGELFF. CDR3 nucleotides: TGTGCCAGCAGACCGGGACTAGCGGGTGGCACCGGGGAGCTGTTTTTT.

The V and J genes are TRBV27 and TRBJ2-5; 9 nucleotides align to TRBD2. The CDR3 contains 14 residues. Per germline, CDR1 MNHEY and CDR2 SMNVEV (reference sequence). The J segment lost 5 bases and the V segment lost 5 bases, leaving 6 bases of the junction unmatched. The CDR3 DNA reads TGTGCCAGCAGTACTCTAGCGGGAAGGGAGACCCAGTACTTC. This encodes CASSTLAGRETQYF.

The chain joins TRBV2 to TRBJ1-1; TRBD1 is a possible D gene (6 bases). Germline V gene lookup returns CDR1 SNHLY and CDR2 FYNNEI. V was clipped by 9 bases and J by 2 bases, with 13 bases between them. This CDR3 is 13 amino acids long. Written as DNA, the CDR3 is TGTGCCAGTAGACAGGACCGAAACACTGAAGCTTTCTTT. It encodes CASRQDRNTEAFF.

About this clone itself: Other DNA sequences in the sample encode the same CDR3. This sequence joins TRBV5-1 and TRBJ2-1; D ambiguous. V lost 0 bases to trimming and J lost 1 base, with 5 bases between them. The CDR3 is 14 residues long. The germline V gene has CDR1 SGHRS and CDR2 YFSETQ. The CDR3 here is CASSLVPSYNEQFF. CDR3 coding DNA: TGCGCCAGCAGCTTGGTGCCATCCTACAATGAGCAGTTCTTC.

V and J are TRBV5-4 and TRBJ1-3; D is uncertain. The V gene lost 0 bases and the J gene lost 2 bases, with 6 bases spanning the gap. The length of the CDR3 is 14 residues. Germline-derived CDR1 and CDR2 are SGHNT and YYREEE (reference sequence). Written as DNA, the CDR3 is TGTGCCAGCAGCTTGGTGGGCGCTGGAAACACCATATATTTT. It is translated as CASSLVGAGNTIYF.

This clone appeared a few times. The chain joins TRBV19 to TRBJ2-1; TRBD2 matches at 11 bases. With V trimmed by 5 bases and J by 8 bases, 8 bases remained unmatched. Germline loops: CDR1 LNHDA, CDR2 SQIVND (reference sequence). The CDR3 runs to 15 residues. CDR3 bases: TGTGCCAGTAGTCTCCGACTAGCGGGACCATATGAGCAGTTCTTC. It is translated as CASSLRLAGPYEQFF.

The J gene is TRBJ2-1, the V gene TRBV5-6; 8 bases map to TRBD2. V lost 4 bases, J lost 7 bases, and 16 bases stayed unmatched. Germline CDR1 reads SGHDT; CDR2 reads YYEEEE. CDR3 length equals 17 residues. DNA for the CDR3: TGTGCCAGCAGCAGTCCCCCCCTGTCGGCGGGAGGAAATGAGCAGTTCTTC. This sequence encodes CASSSPPLSAGGNEQFF.

The genes are TRBV4-1 and TRBJ2-7, with D possibly being TRBD1 or TRBD2 (5 bases each). CDR3 length equals 15 residues. From germline, CDR1 is MGHRA and CDR2 YSYEKL. Trimming shortened V by 1 base and J by 2 bases, and 12 bases separated the two germline ends. CDR3 DNA sequence: TGCGCCAGCAGCCAAGCTCGGGACCCCGCCTACGAGCAGTACTTC. It codes for CASSQARDPAYEQYF.

The chain joins TRBV7-9 to TRBJ2-1; TRBD1 might be the D (5 bases). Trimming removed 8 bases from V and 0 bases from J, with 11 bases in between. The CDR3 is made up of 14 amino acids. The V gene's germline CDR1 is SEHNR and CDR2 FQNEAQ (reference sequence). The CDR3 is CASWSQGSYNEQFF. Here the CDR3 DNA reads TGTGCCAGCTGGTCCCAGGGCTCCTACAATGAGCAGTTCTTC.

The chain combines TRBV7-9 with TRBJ2-4, with TRBD2 matching over 8 bases. CDR1 is SEHNR, CDR2 FQNEAQ, per germline (reference sequence). This CDR3 is 15 amino acids long. V gave up 1 base and J gave up 11 bases; unmatched junction bases: 10. CDR3 sequence reads: CASSLGGGHWSLQYF. The CDR3, as DNA: TGTGCCAGCAGCTTAGGCGGGGGGCATTGGTCCCTTCAGTACTTC.

The chain recombines TRBV6-5 with TRBJ2-1, with 11 bases lining up with TRBD2. The V and J ends lost 4 bases and 5 bases, in that order; junction bases with no gene match: 7. The germline CDR1 and CDR2 sequences are MNHEY and SVGAGI. The CDR3 extends over 16 amino acids. The CDR3 loop is CASSSPTSGTNNEQFF. CDR3 coding DNA: TGTGCCAGCAGTTCTCCGACTAGCGGGACTAACAATGAGCAGTTCTTC.

V gene TRBV2 combines with J gene TRBJ1-1, with D unresolved. Germline V gene data show CDR1 as SNHLY and CDR2 as FYNNEI. V lost 7 bases to trimming and J lost 0 bases, with 9 bases between them. The CDR3 is 13 residues long. The DNA of the CDR3 is TGTGCCAGCAACCCCGAGGTGAACACTGAAGCTTTCTTT. This sequence encodes CASNPEVNTEAFF.

The V and J genes are TRBV5-1 and TRBJ1-4, with TRBD1 matching 8 bases. V shed 0 bases, J shed 7 bases, and the junction held 2 bases outside the gene matches. Germline V gives CDR1 SGHRS, CDR2 YFSETQ. This CDR3 has 14 amino acids. The CDR3 protein is CASSLGQGIEKLFF. CDR3 nucleotides: TGCGCCAGCAGCTTGGGACAGGGGATTGAAAAACTGTTTTTT.

The V and J genes are TRBV6-5 and TRBJ2-7; weak D call: TRBD2 (5 bases). Germline CDR1 reads MNHEY; CDR2 reads SVGAGI. The CDR3 is 11 residues long. V was shortened by 10 bases and J by 6 bases, with 13 bases between the two germline ends. CDR3 sequence: CATKGAGEQYF. Written as DNA, the CDR3 is TGTGCCACAAAGGGAGCTGGCGAGCAGTACTTC.

This clone was observed a handful of times. The chain employs TRBV6-6 and TRBJ2-1, with D uncertain. This CDR3 comprises 13 residues. Germline loops: CDR1 MNHNY, CDR2 SVGAGI (reference sequence). V was pared by 5 bases and J by 9 bases, with 14 bases between. The CDR3: CASSLPGLSEQFF. The DNA for the CDR3 is TGTGCCAGCAGTCTCCCGGGCCTAAGTGAGCAGTTCTTC.

The chain uses TRBV27 and TRBJ2-7; tentatively, D is TRBD2 (5 bases). V shed 0 bases and J shed 7 bases, with 13 bases lying between them. The CDR3 consists of 14 residues. From germline, CDR1 is MNHEY and CDR2 SMNVEV (reference sequence). The CDR3 is CASSLSIRGKEQYF. CDR3 DNA sequence: TGTGCCAGCAGTTTATCGATAAGAGGGAAGGAGCAGTACTTC.

The rearrangement uses TRBV15 and TRBJ2-1; D ambiguous. Germline assignment: CDR1 LNHNV and CDR2 YYDKDF (reference sequence). The CDR3 is 14 amino acids. Trimming took off 5 bases at V and 10 bases at J, with 18 bases between the two ends. CDR3 sequence reads: CATSRDPQFGEQFF. As DNA, the CDR3 is TGTGCCACCAGCCGCGATCCCCAGTTCGGCGAGCAGTTCTTC.

The chain uses TRBV4-1 and TRBJ2-4; D tentatively fits TRBD1 or TRBD2 (5 bases each). CDR1 is MGHRA, CDR2 YSYEKL, per germline. V lost 6 bases and J 9 bases, leaving 18 bases between the germline ends. The CDR3 runs to 14 residues. The CDR3 loop is CASSQGRDERIQYF. The CDR3 bases are TGCGCCAGCAGTCAGGGCAGGGACGAGCGCATTCAGTACTTC.

The J gene is TRBJ2-1, the V gene TRBV5-1, with D perhaps TRBD1 (6 bases). The CDR3 spans 14 residues. V lost 3 bases and J lost 5, with 12 bases in between. CDR1 is SGHRS and CDR2 is YFSETQ in the germline V gene. CDR3 nucleotides: TGCGCCAGCAGCTCAGGACAGCCCAACAATGAGCAGTTCTTC. This gives the protein CASSSGQPNNEQFF.

V gene TRBV5-1 combines with J gene TRBJ2-3; D call uncertain. This CDR3 contains 14 residues. Germline CDR1 reads SGHRS; CDR2 reads YFSETQ. V was trimmed by 0 bases and J by 1 base, leaving 6 bases between them. This chain's CDR3 is CASSLAPGTDTQYF. In DNA, the CDR3 is TGCGCCAGCAGCTTGGCGCCGGGCACAGATACGCAGTATTTT.

CDR3 in amino acids: CASSMGNGRWETQYF. The DNA of the CDR3 is TGTGCCAGTAGTATGGGCAATGGACGTTGGGAGACCCAGTACTTC. The V call is TRBV19, the J call TRBJ2-5; D gene ambiguous. CDR3 length: 15 amino acids. The germline V gene has CDR1 LNHDA and CDR2 SQIVND (reference sequence). The V end was cut by 3 bases, the J end by 5 bases, with 16 bases between.

The chain recombines TRBV2 with TRBJ2-7, with 11 bases identical to TRBD1. CDR1 and CDR2 from the germline V gene are SNHLY and FYNNEI. The V and J ends lost 10 bases and 4 bases, in that order; junction bases with no gene match: 9. The CDR3 totals 14 residues. The CDR3 DNA is TGTGCCACCAACCGGGACAGGGGGACGTACGAGCAGTACTTC. Protein: CATNRDRGTYEQYF.

This chain joins TRBV7-6 and TRBJ2-5; D is ambiguous. Between the trimmed V and J ends, which lost 5 bases and 1 base, there was a span of 11 bases. This CDR3 has 14 amino acids. CDR1 and CDR2 (germline): SGHVS, FNYEAQ. As DNA, the CDR3 is TGTGCCAGCAGCCCCCGGGCCGGCCAAGAGACCCAGTACTTC. This gives the protein CASSPRAGQETQYF.

DNA of the CDR3: TGTGCCAGCAGCGCCGGCGGGGGAGAAGCTTTCTTT. Its protein is CASSAGGGEAFF. The V call is TRBV9, the J call TRBJ1-1; possibly TRBD1 for D (5 bases). CDR3 length: 12 residues. Germline assignment: CDR1 SGDLS and CDR2 YYNGEE. The V and J ends lost 3 bases and 8 bases respectively, with 11 bases between them.

The rearrangement joins TRBV7-8 to TRBJ2-7, with D possibly TRBD1 on 6 matching bases. Germline V gene data show CDR1 as SGHVS and CDR2 as FQNEAQ. This CDR3 is 13 amino acids long. V lost 5 bases to trimming and J lost 3 bases, with 11 bases between them. For the CDR3, the DNA is TGTGCCAGCAGCCCCCACAGGGTCTACGAGCAGTACTTC. Translation gives CASSPHRVYEQYF.

The gene calls are TRBV18 and TRBJ2-3; 8 nucleotides align to TRBD2. This CDR3 has 15 amino acids. V trimming: 3 bases; J trimming: 5 bases; junction bases outside the gene matches: 7. Germline-derived CDR1 and CDR2 are KGHSH and LQKENI. CDR3 DNA: TGTGCCAGCTCACCGCCGGGAGGGCTAGTAGATACGCAGTATTTT. It specifies CASSPPGGLVDTQYF.